The rows below give T cell receptor beta chains drawn from one sample of a study of human T cells and chemical hapten exposure. Each CDR3 protein is one row after TCRdb ran MiXCR on the RACE reads. The table has about 110,000 distinct CDR3 sequences, 9% to 9.5% seen once. The material sequenced was whole blood, taken in connection with sensitization to the hapten diphenylcyclopropenone (DPC). All receptors come from a woman in her thirties or forties with alopecia areata. Some clones in this sample may be carry-over from other donors' samples. CDR3s include the opening cysteine and the closing phenylalanine or tryptophan. A D gene is named only where the DNA matches it firmly. Clone size is given for some rows only: seen once, a few or many times, or a class if the clone is expanded.

v_gene: TRBV10-3; j_gene: TRBJ1-3; abundance: NA; d_gene: NA; CDR3nt: TGTGCCATCAGATCAGGGGGAAACACCATATATTTT; CDR3aa: CAIRSGGNTIYF
v_gene: TRBV5-1; j_gene: TRBJ2-5; abundance: many; d_gene: NA; CDR3nt: TGCGCCAGCAGCTTGGATCCCCTACCGGCTCGAGAGACCCAGTACTTC; CDR3aa: CASSLDPLPARETQYF
v_gene: TRBV7-2; j_gene: TRBJ1-2; abundance: many; d_gene: NA; CDR3nt: TGTGCCAGCAGCGGAGGGCCTGACTATGGCTACACCTTC; CDR3aa: CASSGGPDYGYTF
v_gene: TRBV7-2; j_gene: TRBJ2-1; abundance: NA; d_gene: TRBD2; CDR3nt: TGTGCCAGCAGCTTTCTAGCGGGGGCCTACAATGAGCAGTTCTTC; CDR3aa: CASSFLAGAYNEQFF
v_gene: TRBV20-1; j_gene: TRBJ2-3; abundance: few; d_gene: NA; CDR3nt: TGCAGTGCCGCTGACCCGGGTCGGACAGATACGCAGTATTTT; CDR3aa: CSAADPGRTDTQYF
v_gene: TRBV12-3/TRBV12-4; j_gene: TRBJ1-2; abundance: NA; d_gene: NA; CDR3nt: TGTGCCAGCAGCCTATTGCCGGGTGTCGGCTACACCTTC; CDR3aa: CASSLLPGVGYTF
v_gene: TRBV7-8; j_gene: TRBJ1-5; abundance: few; d_gene: NA; CDR3nt: TGTGCCAGCAGCCGGACTCTGGGCGGGGGCAATCAGCCCCAGCATTTT; CDR3aa: CASSRTLGGGNQPQHF
v_gene: TRBV7-6; j_gene: TRBJ2-5; abundance: few; d_gene: TRBD1; CDR3nt: TGTGCCAGCAGCCCCGGGACAGTTCAAGAGACCCAGTACTTC; CDR3aa: CASSPGTVQETQYF
v_gene: TRBV7-9; j_gene: TRBJ2-2; abundance: many; d_gene: NA; CDR3nt: TGTGCCAGCAACCTTCCACAGGGTGTGTACACCGGGGAGCTGTTTTTT; CDR3aa: CASNLPQGVYTGELFF
v_gene: TRBV21-1; j_gene: TRBJ1-3; abundance: NA; d_gene: NA; CDR3nt: TGTGCCAGCAGCACCAGGCGGGGATCTGGAAACACCATATATTTT; CDR3aa: CASSTRRGSGNTIYF
v_gene: TRBV7-8; j_gene: TRBJ2-2; abundance: NA; d_gene: NA; CDR3nt: TGTGCCAGCAGCTTAGTCCTCAAGGCAGGTCAGGTCGGGGAGCTGTTTTTT; CDR3aa: CASSLVLKAGQVGELFF
v_gene: TRBV20-1; j_gene: TRBJ1-1; abundance: NA; d_gene: NA; CDR3nt: TGCAGTGCTAGAAGCTACCTAGAAGCTTTCTTT; CDR3aa: CSARSYLEAFF
v_gene: TRBV28; j_gene: TRBJ2-7; abundance: few; d_gene: TRBD1; CDR3nt: TGTGCCAGCAGTTTACCATGGACAGGGGGCATCCACGAGCAGTACTTC; CDR3aa: CASSLPWTGGIHEQYF
v_gene: TRBV7-2; j_gene: TRBJ2-3; abundance: many; d_gene: TRBD1; CDR3nt: TGTGCCAGCAGCTTAGTGGGGACAGGGGGCGCAGATACGCAGTATTTT; CDR3aa: CASSLVGTGGADTQYF